The TCR beta chain under discussion was sequenced for a study of metastatic and nonmetastatic thyroid tumors. Across the whole study: Where malignant and benign thyroid patients were concerned, repertoires were compared across blood and tumor or nodule tissue. General study results and limits: Significantly greater TCR beta diversity was reportedly found in malignant thyroid tumors than in benign nodules (in blood and tumor).

No patient received treatment before thyroid surgery. The CDR3 contains 13 residues. The V end lost 7 bases, the J end lost 0 bases, and 10 bases lay between the germline ends. The germline gives CDR1 DFQATT, CDR2 SNEGSKA (reference sequence). This clone was counted at least ten times. Its antigen is unidentified. Per the authors' pipeline: In papillary thyroid cancer, a distant-metastasis classifier was built using CDR3 differences across clinicopathological groups. TCRdb re-processed the PCR reads through MiXCR. Here the V and J calls rest on TCRdb's processing, not on the authors' analysis. The table has about 39,000 clones, approximately 19% seen once; the top ten hold about 16%.

The sequence derives from a female donor with papillary thyroid cancer or a benign thyroid nodule (not recorded which). Some clones in this sample may be carry-over from other donors' samples. J is TRBJ2-1 and V is TRBV20-1; D remains unclear. Sequencing was performed on blood. The DNA for the CDR3 is TGCAGTGGGTCGAGACTCTCCTACAATGAGCAGTTCTTC. This codes for CSGSRLSYNEQFF.